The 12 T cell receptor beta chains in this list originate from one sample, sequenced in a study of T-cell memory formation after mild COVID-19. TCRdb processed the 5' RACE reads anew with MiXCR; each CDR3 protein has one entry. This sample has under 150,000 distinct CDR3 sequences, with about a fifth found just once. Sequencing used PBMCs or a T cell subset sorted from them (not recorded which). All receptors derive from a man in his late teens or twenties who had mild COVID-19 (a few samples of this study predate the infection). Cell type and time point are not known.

DNA for the CDR3: TGTGCCAGCAGCACCCGGGGGGGACGGAATGAGCAGTTCTTC. Amino acid sequence: CASSTRGGRNEQFF. V and J are TRBV9 and TRBJ2-1, with 8 bases aligning to TRBD2. With 4 bases clipped from V and 7 bases from J, the junction kept 7 bases outside the gene matches. There are 14 residues in the CDR3. Per the germline V gene, CDR1 is SGDLS and CDR2 is YYNGEE. Combining the CDR3 with reference TRBV9 and TRBJ2-1 gives the whole variable domain DSGVTQTPKHLITATGQRVTLRCSPRSGDLSVYWYQQSLDQGLQFLIQYYNGEERAKGNILERFSAQQFPDLHSELNLSSLELGDSALYFCASSTRGGRNEQFFGPGTRLTVL.

The CDR3 bases are TGTGCCAGCCACCCTCTGGGGGGCACCGGGGAGCTGTTTTTT. Protein sequence: CASHPLGGTGELFF. This chain uses TRBV27 with TRBJ2-2, with D perhaps matching TRBD2 (6 bases). The germline CDR1 and CDR2 sequences are MNHEY and SMNVEV (reference sequence). V was trimmed by 8 bases and J by 4 bases, leaving 14 bases between them. The CDR3 covers 14 residues.

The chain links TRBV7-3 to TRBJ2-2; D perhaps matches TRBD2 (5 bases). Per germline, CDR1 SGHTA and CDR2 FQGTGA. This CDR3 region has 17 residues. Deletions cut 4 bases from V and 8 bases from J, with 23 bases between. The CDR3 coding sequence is TGTGCCAGCAGCTATGACCCTTCCTCAAGCGGCGGAGGGGAGCTGTTTTTT. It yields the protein CASSYDPSSSGGGELFF.

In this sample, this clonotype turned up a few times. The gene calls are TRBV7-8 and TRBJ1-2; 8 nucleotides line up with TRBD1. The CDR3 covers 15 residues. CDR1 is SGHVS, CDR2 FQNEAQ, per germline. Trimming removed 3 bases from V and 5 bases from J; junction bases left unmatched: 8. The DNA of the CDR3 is TGTGCCAGCAGCTTCGGGACAGGAATCCTATATGGCTACACCTTC. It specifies CASSFGTGILYGYTF.

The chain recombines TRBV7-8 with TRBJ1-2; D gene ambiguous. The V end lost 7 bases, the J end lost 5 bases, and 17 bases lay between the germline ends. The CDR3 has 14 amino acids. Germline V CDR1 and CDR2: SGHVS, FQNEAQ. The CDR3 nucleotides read TGTGCCAGCACCCTGGCGGCCAGCTTTTATGGCTACACCTTC. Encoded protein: CASTLAASFYGYTF.

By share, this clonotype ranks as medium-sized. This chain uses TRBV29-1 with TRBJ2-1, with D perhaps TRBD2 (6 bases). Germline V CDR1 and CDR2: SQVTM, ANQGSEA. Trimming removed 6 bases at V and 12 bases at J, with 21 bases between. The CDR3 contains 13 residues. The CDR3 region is CSVPGLPSDGQFF. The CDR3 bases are TGCAGCGTACCGGGACTGCCATCAGATGGGCAGTTCTTC.

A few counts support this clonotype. For the CDR3, the DNA is TGTGCCAGCAGCACCAACGGGAGAGGACCAGATACGCAGTATTTT. It translates to CASSTNGRGPDTQYF. The chain couples TRBV9 to TRBJ2-3; TRBD2 is a possible D gene (6 bases). The CDR3 has 15 residues. The V gene's germline CDR1 is SGDLS and CDR2 YYNGEE. The V gene lost 4 bases and the J gene lost 4 bases, with 16 bases spanning the gap. The full variable domain, completed using reference TRBV9 and TRBJ2-3, is DSGVTQTPKHLITATGQRVTLRCSPRSGDLSVYWYQQSLDQGLQFLIQYYNGEERAKGNILERFSAQQFPDLHSELNLSSLELGDSALYFCASSTNGRGPDTQYFGPGTRLTVL.

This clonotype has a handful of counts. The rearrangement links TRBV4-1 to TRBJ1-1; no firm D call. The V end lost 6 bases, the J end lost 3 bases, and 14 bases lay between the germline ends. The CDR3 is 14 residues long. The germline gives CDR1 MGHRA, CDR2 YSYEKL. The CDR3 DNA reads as TGCGCCAGCAGGGAGACGGAGATGGACACTGAAGCTTTCTTT. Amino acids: CASRETEMDTEAFF.

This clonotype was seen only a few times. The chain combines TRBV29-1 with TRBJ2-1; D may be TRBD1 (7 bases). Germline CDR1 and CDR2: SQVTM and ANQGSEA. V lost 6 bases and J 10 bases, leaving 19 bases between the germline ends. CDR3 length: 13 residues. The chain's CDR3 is CSVGTEGAGEQFF. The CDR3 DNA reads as TGCAGCGTCGGTACGGAGGGGGCTGGCGAGCAGTTCTTC.

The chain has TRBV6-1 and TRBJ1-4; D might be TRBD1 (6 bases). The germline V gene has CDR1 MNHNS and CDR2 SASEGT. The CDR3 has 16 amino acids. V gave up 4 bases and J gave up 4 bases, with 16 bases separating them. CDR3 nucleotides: TGTGCCAGCAGTGCTCGGACAGACGACGATAATGAAAAACTGTTTTTT. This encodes CASSARTDDDNEKLFF.

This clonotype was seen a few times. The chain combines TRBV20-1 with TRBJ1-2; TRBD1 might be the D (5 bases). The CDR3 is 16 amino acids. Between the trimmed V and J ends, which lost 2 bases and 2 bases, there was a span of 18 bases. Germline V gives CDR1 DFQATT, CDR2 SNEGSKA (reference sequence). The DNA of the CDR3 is TGCAGTGCTAGAAACGCAAGGGGAGAACAAAACTATGGCTACACCTTC. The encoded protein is CSARNARGEQNYGYTF.

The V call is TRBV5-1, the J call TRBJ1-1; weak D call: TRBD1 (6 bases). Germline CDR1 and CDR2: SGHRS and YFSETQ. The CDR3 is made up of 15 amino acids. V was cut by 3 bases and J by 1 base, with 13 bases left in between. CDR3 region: CASSSTGPPNTEAFF. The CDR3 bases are TGCGCCAGCAGCTCCACAGGGCCCCCGAACACTGAAGCTTTCTTT.